Described below is a single T cell receptor (beta chain) sequence and its context. Its specific antigen is unknown. No per-base quality is available; no much larger clone lies one base away. The immunoSEQ Assay, a bias-controlled multiplex PCR, was used to amplify TCRbeta CDR3 regions from genomic DNA. Processing in the source paper ran as follows. Within the assay, amplification of reference gene primers was used to estimate how many nucleated cells each sample contained. To quantify the absolute abundance of each unique TCRbeta CDR3 rearrangement, sequence reads were collapsed and filtered. Productive Simpson clonality was computed per sample as the square root of Simpson's diversity index over productive rearrangements. Sourced from immuneACCESS, this table was stored by TCRdb with only in-frame sequences that have V and J called. A share of the clones is absent; for the studies checked, an unresolved V gene accounts for under half, and the remainder has no known explanation. Clone size and the V and J calls come from that table; the DNA yielded D and trimming. This sample comprises just over 95,000 clones, 70% to 90% of them detected only once. The ten most abundant clones make up around 4% of the sample.

V is pruned by 4 bases and J by 10 bases, leaving 14 bases of the junction without a gene match. Reading the germline V gene (reference sequence) gives CDR1 SSHAT and CDR2 FNYEAQ. Its CDR3 holds 16 amino acids, cysteine through phenylalanine. Only the CDR3 region is kept as DNA, spanning 48 bases read in frame from base 1. This record comes from a study of blood T cell repertoires in COVID-19 (dated by TCRdb to the early 2020s). Study-level background: Collaborator samples came from the United States, Italy and Spain and covered acute and convalescent phases of COVID-19. HLA class I and class II types, where available, came from metadata supplied by the sample provider rather than from assay-based typing. The samples were drawn from the first 160 participants of the ongoing ImmuneRACE study and from 950 to 1,500 subjects provided by 6 global collaborators. A freely available public database, intended as a resource for researchers studying the immune response to SARS-CoV-2, is where the repertoires were released. The prospective study material was composed of cDNA or gDNA derived from T cells, B-cell-depleted T cells, or PBMCs. Subjects who had been exposed to COVID-19, were actively infected with it, or had recovered from it provided the deeply sampled blood TCRbeta repertoires that made up the dataset. Nearly every sample came with metadata listing a de-identified subject ID, COVID-19 status, age in years and sex. The research as a whole found: How much clinical and demographic metadata was included differed by source and by participant, and the metadata was provided uncurated.

Each collaborating institution followed its own protocols to collect whole blood in K2EDTA tubes. For TCRbeta analysis, collaborators shipped samples as frozen whole blood, isolated PBMCs, or DNA extracted from either of those sample types. The source is a man aged 60-69 years with acute or convalescent COVID-19. The rearranged segments are TRBV7-7 and TRBJ2-1; the central 9 bases match TRBD2. The sample taken for sequencing was peripheral blood. The DNA sequence reads TGTGCCAGCAGCTCCAGCCTGGCTAGCGGGGCCGGAGAGCAGTTCTTC. This encodes CASSSSLASGAGEQFF.